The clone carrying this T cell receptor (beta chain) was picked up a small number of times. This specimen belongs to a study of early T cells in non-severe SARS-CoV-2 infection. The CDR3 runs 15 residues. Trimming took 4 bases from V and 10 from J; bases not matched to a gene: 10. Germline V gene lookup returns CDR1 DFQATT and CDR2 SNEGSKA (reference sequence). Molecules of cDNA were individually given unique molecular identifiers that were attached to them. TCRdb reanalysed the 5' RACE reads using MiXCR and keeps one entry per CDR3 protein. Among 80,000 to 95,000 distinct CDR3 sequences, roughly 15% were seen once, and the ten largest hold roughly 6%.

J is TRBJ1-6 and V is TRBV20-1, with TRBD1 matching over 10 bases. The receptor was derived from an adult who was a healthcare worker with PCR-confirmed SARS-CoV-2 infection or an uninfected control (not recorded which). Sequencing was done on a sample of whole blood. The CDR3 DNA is TGCAGTGCTACCCGGGACAGGGGTAACGACTCACCCCTCCACTTT. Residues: CSATRDRGNDSPLHF.